This entry describes one T cell receptor beta chain. What it binds is unknown. This record belongs to a study of cytomegalovirus exposure and HLA in healthy donors. The germline gives CDR1 SGHDN, CDR2 FVKESK. The CDR3 totals 15 residues. The V and J ends lost 0 bases and 3 bases respectively, with 12 bases between them. Overall study results and limits: Clusters of TCRs from the first cohort tended to co-occur in the 120 or so validation repertoires (as a later analysis found). Specificity for CMV antigens was confirmed in vitro for a few of the CMV-associated chains.

Data came from immunoSEQ multiplex PCR; TCRdb stores just in-frame clones and leaves some out. The repertoire holds some 170,000 clones, with less than 90% as singletons. V and J are TRBV14 and TRBJ2-7; no reliable D call. Sequencing input: PBMCs. The TCR sequence derives from a woman younger than 35 in good health and CMV-seronegative. The CDR3 is CASSQDRGPLYEQYF. The CDR3 nucleotides are TGTGCCAGCAGCCAAGATCGTGGGCCTCTCTACGAGCAGTACTTC.